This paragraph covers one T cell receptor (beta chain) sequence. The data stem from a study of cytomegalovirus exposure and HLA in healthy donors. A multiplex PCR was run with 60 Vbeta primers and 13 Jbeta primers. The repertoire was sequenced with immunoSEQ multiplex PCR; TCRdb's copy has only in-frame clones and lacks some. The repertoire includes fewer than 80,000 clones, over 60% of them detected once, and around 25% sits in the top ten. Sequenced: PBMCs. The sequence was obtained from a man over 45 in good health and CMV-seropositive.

CDR3 nucleotides: TGTGCCAGCTTCGACAGGGGTGGCGAGCAGTACTTC. It yields the protein CASFDRGGEQYF. The chain carries TRBV25-1 and TRBJ2-7; 8 bases align to TRBD1. The ends lost 8 bases at V and 6 bases at J; junction bases unmatched: 6. Germline values: CDR1 MGHDK, CDR2 SYGVNS. The CDR3 covers 12 residues.